The following is a T cell receptor (beta chain) sequence with its context. This sample also contains other DNA sequences that code for the same CDR3. This record belongs to a study of blood T cell repertoires in COVID-19. Study-wide context: COVID-19 samples from acute and convalescent phases originated in the United States, Italy and Spain.

The ends were cut back, 2 bases at V and 0 bases at J, with 8 bases in the middle. CDR3 size: 14 residues. Per germline, CDR1 MNHEY and CDR2 SVGEGT. Only in-frame clones appear in the TCRdb table, and some are missing; sequencing was by immunoSEQ multiplex PCR. Among about 230,000 clones listed, roughly 88% were seen once. The sequencing sample was made of peripheral blood. This chain uses TRBV6-2 or TRBV6-3 with TRBJ2-7, with D unresolved. This TCR came from a man in his forties who had recovered from COVID-19. CDR3 coding DNA: TGTGCCAGCAGTTACGGGCAGAGCTCCTACGAGCAGTACTTC. Its protein product is CASSYGQSSYEQYF.